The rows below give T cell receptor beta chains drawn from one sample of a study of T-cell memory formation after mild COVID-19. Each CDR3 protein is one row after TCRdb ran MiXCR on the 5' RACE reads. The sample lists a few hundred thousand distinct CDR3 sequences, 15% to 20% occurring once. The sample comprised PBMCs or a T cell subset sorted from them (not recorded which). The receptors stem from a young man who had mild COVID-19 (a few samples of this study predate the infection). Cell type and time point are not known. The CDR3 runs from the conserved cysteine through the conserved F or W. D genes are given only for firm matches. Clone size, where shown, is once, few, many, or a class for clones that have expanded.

CDR3aa: CASSQPRATYNEQFF; CDR3nt: TGTGCCAGCAGCCAGCCCAGGGCCACCTACAATGAGCAGTTCTTC; d_gene: -; v_gene: TRBV14; j_gene: TRBJ2-1; abundance: few
CDR3aa: CASSFRPGGRSTEAFF; CDR3nt: TGTGCCAGCAGCTTTAGGCCAGGGGGACGATCCACTGAAGCTTTCTTT; d_gene: TRBD1; v_gene: TRBV7-9; j_gene: TRBJ1-1; abundance: few
CDR3aa: CASSLGTVTNEKLFF; CDR3nt: TGTGCCAGCAGCTTAGGGACAGTCACTAATGAAAAACTGTTTTTT; d_gene: -; v_gene: TRBV11-2; j_gene: TRBJ1-4; abundance: -
CDR3aa: CASSESVGGSGGQYF; CDR3nt: TGTGCCAGCAGTGAAAGCGTCGGGGGTAGCGGGGGGCAGTATTTT; d_gene: TRBD2; v_gene: TRBV2; j_gene: TRBJ2-3; abundance: few
CDR3aa: CASSPVTGVNTEAFF; CDR3nt: TGTGCCAGCTCACCAGTGACGGGGGTAAACACTGAAGCTTTCTTT; d_gene: -; v_gene: TRBV18; j_gene: TRBJ1-1; abundance: -
CDR3aa: CASSLGHRGLGQPQHF; CDR3nt: TGTGCCAGCAGCTTAGGGCACAGGGGGCTAGGTCAGCCCCAGCATTTT; d_gene: TRBD1; v_gene: TRBV7-2; j_gene: TRBJ1-5; abundance: many
CDR3aa: CASSQVRSAGEETQYF; CDR3nt: TGTGCCAGCAGCCAAGTTCGGTCAGCGGGGGAAGAGACCCAGTACTTC; d_gene: TRBD2; v_gene: TRBV14; j_gene: TRBJ2-5; abundance: -
CDR3aa: CASSLGAARTNEKLFF; CDR3nt: TGTGCCAGCAGCTTAGGGGCCGCAAGGACTAATGAAAAACTGTTTTTT; d_gene: -; v_gene: TRBV7-9; j_gene: TRBJ1-4; abundance: few
CDR3aa: CASSLTRWGDEQFF; CDR3nt: TGTGCCAGCAGCTTAACCCGTTGGGGAGATGAGCAGTTCTTC; d_gene: -; v_gene: TRBV7-3; j_gene: TRBJ2-1; abundance: -
CDR3aa: CASGGEATDTQYF; CDR3nt: TGCGCCAGCGGCGGGGAGGCCACAGATACGCAGTATTTT; d_gene: -; v_gene: TRBV5-1; j_gene: TRBJ2-3; abundance: -
CDR3aa: CASSLDSNGYTF; CDR3nt: TGTGCCAGCAGCCTCGACAGCAATGGCTACACCTTC; d_gene: -; v_gene: TRBV6-5; j_gene: TRBJ1-2; abundance: -
CDR3aa: CASSLVGTSGVQGTQYF; CDR3nt: TGTGCCAGCAGCTTAGTTGGAACTAGCGGGGTCCAGGGGACCCAGTACTTC; d_gene: TRBD2; v_gene: TRBV7-2; j_gene: TRBJ2-5; abundance: few
CDR3aa: CASSMQRGPRGTQYF; CDR3nt: TGTGCCAGCAGTATGCAACGGGGACCCCGAGGGACCCAGTACTTC; d_gene: -; v_gene: TRBV6-2/TRBV6-3; j_gene: TRBJ2-5; abundance: -
CDR3aa: CASSPGVAGGPDTQYF; CDR3nt: TGTGCCAGCAGCCCCGGGGTAGCGGGGGGCCCGGATACGCAGTATTTT; d_gene: TRBD2; v_gene: TRBV7-3; j_gene: TRBJ2-3; abundance: few
CDR3aa: CSARVAVPYEQYF; CDR3nt: TGCAGTGCTAGAGTTGCAGTTCCTTACGAGCAGTACTTC; d_gene: -; v_gene: TRBV20-1; j_gene: TRBJ2-7; abundance: few
CDR3aa: CASSESGTGALSEQFF; CDR3nt: TGTGCCAGCAGTGAGTCCGGGACAGGGGCTTTATCCGAGCAGTTCTTC; d_gene: TRBD1; v_gene: TRBV6-5; j_gene: TRBJ2-1; abundance: few
CDR3aa: CASSQQGFSGELFF; CDR3nt: TGTGCCAGCAGCCAACAGGGGTTTTCCGGGGAGCTGTTTTTT; d_gene: TRBD1; v_gene: TRBV27; j_gene: TRBJ2-2; abundance: -
CDR3aa: CASSAHVQGYDGYTF; CDR3nt: TGTGCCAGCAGTGCGCACGTTCAAGGGTACGATGGCTACACCTTC; d_gene: -; v_gene: TRBV6-1; j_gene: TRBJ1-2; abundance: -
CDR3aa: CASSSPNSLLPQHF; CDR3nt: TGTGCCAGCAGCTCCCCAAACAGCTTACTGCCCCAGCATTTT; d_gene: -; v_gene: TRBV7-2; j_gene: TRBJ1-5; abundance: many
CDR3aa: CASSFRRSNTGELFF; CDR3nt: TGTGCCAGCAGCTTCCGCCGTTCGAACACCGGGGAGCTGTTTTTT; d_gene: -; v_gene: TRBV7-2; j_gene: TRBJ2-2; abundance: -
CDR3aa: CASSLPARAETQYF; CDR3nt: TGTGCCAGCAGCCTACCCGCTAGGGCAGAGACCCAGTACTTC; d_gene: -; v_gene: TRBV11-2; j_gene: TRBJ2-5; abundance: -
CDR3aa: CAISGGGSGDTQYF; CDR3nt: TGTGCCATCAGTGGCGGGGGATCCGGAGATACGCAGTATTTT; d_gene: TRBD2; v_gene: TRBV10-3; j_gene: TRBJ2-3; abundance: few
CDR3aa: CASSLEGRFEKLFF; CDR3nt: TGTGCCAGCAGCTTAGAGGGGCGGTTCGAAAAACTGTTTTTT; d_gene: -; v_gene: TRBV11-2; j_gene: TRBJ1-4; abundance: few
CDR3aa: CASSPLLTSGGSYEQYF; CDR3nt: TGTGCCAGCAGCCCGCTGCTGACTAGCGGGGGCTCCTACGAGCAGTACTTC; d_gene: TRBD2; v_gene: TRBV7-6; j_gene: TRBJ2-7; abundance: -
CDR3aa: CSVEDGKYQETQYF; CDR3nt: TGCAGCGTGGAGGACGGAAAGTACCAAGAGACCCAGTACTTC; d_gene: -; v_gene: TRBV29-1; j_gene: TRBJ2-5; abundance: many
CDR3aa: CASSNRDSYEQYF; CDR3nt: TGTGCCAGCAGTAACCGGGACAGCTACGAGCAGTACTTC; d_gene: TRBD1; v_gene: TRBV6-5; j_gene: TRBJ2-7; abundance: few
CDR3aa: CASSQEGVRALGTEAFF; CDR3nt: TGCGCCAGCAGCCAAGAGGGAGTCCGGGCCCTGGGCACTGAAGCTTTCTTT; d_gene: -; v_gene: TRBV4-1; j_gene: TRBJ1-1; abundance: -
CDR3aa: CASSLGTGGTQYF; CDR3nt: TGTGCCAGCAGCTTAGGCACCGGGGGGACCCAGTACTTC; d_gene: -; v_gene: TRBV7-2; j_gene: TRBJ2-5; abundance: -
CDR3aa: CASSQTTGAGNTIYF; CDR3nt: TGTGCCAGCAGCCAAACGACAGGGGCCGGAAACACCATATATTTT; d_gene: TRBD1; v_gene: TRBV3-1; j_gene: TRBJ1-3; abundance: -
CDR3aa: CASSYSYSNQPQHF; CDR3nt: TGTGCCAGCAGTTACTCATATAGCAATCAGCCCCAGCATTTT; d_gene: -; v_gene: TRBV6-5; j_gene: TRBJ1-5; abundance: few
CDR3aa: CASSGPRALF; CDR3nt: TGTGCCAGCAGCGGCCCACGGGCCCTCTTT; d_gene: -; v_gene: TRBV21-1; j_gene: TRBJ1-1; abundance: -
CDR3aa: CASSQDLSGYEQYF; CDR3nt: TGCGCCAGCAGCCAAGACTTATCGGGGTACGAGCAGTACTTC; d_gene: -; v_gene: TRBV4-3; j_gene: TRBJ2-7; abundance: many
CDR3aa: CASSQDFRQQETQYF; CDR3nt: TGCGCCAGCAGCCAAGATTTCCGGCAGCAAGAGACCCAGTACTTC; d_gene: -; v_gene: TRBV4-3; j_gene: TRBJ2-5; abundance: -
CDR3aa: CASKRGQGAVDTQYF; CDR3nt: TGTGCCAGCAAGAGGGGACAGGGGGCCGTAGATACGCAGTATTTT; d_gene: TRBD1; v_gene: TRBV27; j_gene: TRBJ2-3; abundance: -
CDR3aa: CASSSGGTTDTQYF; CDR3nt: TGTGCCAGCAGTTCCGGGGGGACCACAGATACGCAGTATTTT; d_gene: TRBD2; v_gene: TRBV28; j_gene: TRBJ2-3; abundance: -